Shown below are 17 T cell receptor beta chains from a single sample sequenced in a study of shared clonotypes between healthy human individuals (dated by TCRdb to about 2020). Libraries came from the immunoSEQ multiplex PCR assay. The table was pulled from immuneACCESS by TCRdb, which kept in-frame rearrangements only. Such tables lose some clones; where checked, under half of the loss comes from unresolved V genes, and the rest has no known cause. The sample records 2 million to 2.5 million clones, 90% to 97% of which are singletons. The ten top clones hold 0.1% to 0.15% of the sample. The source material was naive CD4+ T cells sorted from blood. Read against the paper, the sample's cell subset or site label means: CD45RA+ positively selected. These TCRs come from a man in his late teens or twenties in good health.

In the case of this clone: Other DNA sequences in the same sample also yield this CDR3. The V call is TRBV2, the J call TRBJ2-1; D ambiguous. Trimming shortened V by 6 bases and J by 4 bases, and 4 bases separated the two germline ends. The CDR3 covers 11 residues. Germline CDR1 reads SNHLY; CDR2 reads FYNNEI. The CDR3 region has the DNA TGTGCCAGCAGGTCTTACAATGAGCAGTTCTTC. Translating gives CASRSYNEQFF.

The chain uses TRBV7-9 and TRBJ2-2; either TRBD1 or TRBD2 may supply D (5 bases each). Germline V gives CDR1 SEHNR, CDR2 FQNEAQ (reference sequence). Trimming stripped 5 bases from V and 2 bases from J, with 15 bases between. The CDR3 covers 16 residues. The CDR3 sequence is CASSLAGAANTGELFF. The CDR3 nucleotides read TGTGCCAGCAGCCTGGCCGGGGCAGCCAACACCGGGGAGCTGTTTTTT.

The J gene is TRBJ2-1, the V gene TRBV5-4; 11 positions agree with TRBD2. The CDR3 extends over 17 amino acids. J was trimmed by 3 bases and V by 6 bases; bases with no gene match: 11. Germline assignment: CDR1 SGHNT and CDR2 YYREEE (reference sequence). CDR3 protein: CASIPIGLAGGYNEQFF. The CDR3 DNA reads as TGTGCCAGCATCCCAATCGGTCTAGCGGGAGGCTACAATGAGCAGTTCTTC. The whole variable domain, remainder taken from reference TRBV5-4 and TRBJ2-1, is ETGVTQSPTHLIKTRGQQVTLRCSSQSGHNTVSWYQQALGQGPQFIFQYYREEENGRGNFPPRFSGLQFPNYSSELNVNALELDDSALYLCASIPIGLAGGYNEQFFGPGTRLTVL.

V usage is TRBV11-2 and J usage is TRBJ2-2, with TRBD2 as a possible D gene (6 bases). CDR1 SGHAT and CDR2 FQNNGV come from the germline V gene. CDR3 length equals 15 residues. Between the trimmed V and J ends, which lost 5 bases and 5 bases, there was a span of 15 bases. The CDR3 DNA sequence: TGTGCCAGCAGCGTCCTCGGGGGAAGTACCGGGGAGCTGTTTTTT. Its translation: CASSVLGGSTGELFF.

With respect to this clone: This specimen includes other DNA sequences encoding the same CDR3. The J gene is TRBJ1-5, the V gene TRBV19; D is ambiguous. The CDR3 is 13 amino acids. V lost 5 bases and J lost 6, with 11 bases in between. Germline CDR1 LNHDA, CDR2 SQIVND (reference sequence). CDR3 region: CASSGGLGQPQHF. In DNA form, the CDR3 reads TGTGCCAGTAGTGGCGGTTTAGGTCAGCCCCAGCATTTT.

The rearrangement joins TRBV5-1 to TRBJ1-3; possible D gene TRBD1, 6 bases. Germline-derived CDR1 and CDR2 are SGHRS and YFSETQ. CDR3 length: 16 residues. V was cut by 2 bases and J by 3 bases, with 15 bases left in between. The CDR3 spells CASSLSYRVDGNTIYF. The CDR3 region has the DNA TGCGCCAGCAGCTTATCCTACAGGGTTGATGGAAACACCATATATTTT.

The chain is built from TRBV10-3 and TRBJ1-2; D gene ambiguous. This CDR3 has 14 residues. V was trimmed by 4 bases and J by 8 bases, leaving 17 bases between them. Germline V gives CDR1 ENHRY, CDR2 SYGVKD. CDR3 DNA: TGTGCCATCAGTGCCACATCGGTCTCGAAGGGCTACACCTTC. Encoded protein: CAISATSVSKGYTF.

The V and J genes are TRBV5-4 and TRBJ2-3; D is uncertain. Trimming took off 4 bases at V and 1 base at J, with 10 bases between the two ends. This CDR3 has 14 amino acids. In germline, CDR1 is SGHNT, CDR2 YYREEE (reference sequence). The CDR3, as DNA: TGTGCCAGCAGCCGCCAGATCGGCACAGATACGCAGTATTTT. It codes for CASSRQIGTDTQYF.

As for this clone: This sample also contains other DNA sequences that code for the same CDR3. This chain links TRBV7-9 with TRBJ2-7; a possible D gene is TRBD2 (6 bases). The CDR3 runs 14 residues. Trimming took off 3 bases at V and 2 bases at J, with 11 bases between the two ends. The germline CDR1 and CDR2 sequences are SEHNR and FQNEAQ (reference sequence). CDR3 protein: CASSLEGGPYEQYF. CDR3 in DNA: TGTGCCAGCAGCTTGGAGGGCGGCCCCTACGAGCAGTACTTC.

On this clone: Distinct nucleotide sequences in the sample also encode this CDR3. V gene TRBV27 combines with J gene TRBJ2-4; D unresolved. CDR1 and CDR2 (germline): MNHEY, SMNVEV (reference sequence). The CDR3 totals 13 residues. V lost 3 bases and J 4 bases, leaving 7 bases between the germline ends. The CDR3 DNA is TGTGCCAGCAGTTTCTCCCCTAAAAACATTCAGTACTTC. Translated, it gives CASSFSPKNIQYF.

The genes are TRBV2 and TRBJ2-7, with no clear D. Germline CDR1 SNHLY, CDR2 FYNNEI. The V end lost 6 bases, the J end lost 0 bases, and 9 bases lay between the germline ends. CDR3 size: 13 residues. CDR3 coding DNA: TGTGCCAGCAGCGCGGACCACTCCTACGAGCAGTACTTC. Translating it yields CASSADHSYEQYF.

The chain carries TRBV6-6 and TRBJ1-3; D not certain. The germline V gene encodes CDR1 MNHNY and CDR2 SVGAGI (reference sequence). The V gene lost 3 bases and the J gene lost 1 base, with 4 bases spanning the gap. CDR3 size: 13 residues. The CDR3 sequence: CASSYKSGNTIYF. CDR3 nucleotides: TGTGCCAGCAGTTATAAATCTGGAAACACCATATATTTT.

This chain connects TRBV7-3 to TRBJ2-3, with D possibly TRBD2 on 6 matching bases. Trimming left V 4 bases short and J 3 bases short, with 11 bases between. The CDR3 loop spans 14 amino acids. Germline loops: CDR1 SGHTA, CDR2 FQGTGA. The CDR3 sequence is CASSSGTRTDTQYF. The CDR3, as DNA: TGTGCCAGCAGCTCAGGGACTCGTACAGATACGCAGTATTTT.

The chain carries TRBV7-8 and TRBJ1-2, with 9 nucleotides matching TRBD1. CDR1 is SGHVS, CDR2 FQNEAQ, per germline. There are 16 residues in the CDR3. The V gene end was trimmed by 5 bases and the J gene end by 2 bases; junction bases not matched to a gene: 9. CDR3 in DNA: TGTGCCAGCAGCCCGGACAGGGGTCTCGTAAACTATGGCTACACCTTC. Protein sequence: CASSPDRGLVNYGYTF.

The chain employs TRBV2 and TRBJ1-4; D gene uncertain. The CDR3 length is 14 residues. Trimming cost V 6 bases and J 4 bases, with 12 bases left between them. Per germline, CDR1 SNHLY and CDR2 FYNNEI. The CDR3 loop is CASRAGFLNEKLFF. The CDR3 DNA sequence: TGTGCCAGCAGAGCCGGGTTCCTTAATGAAAAACTGTTTTTT.

J is TRBJ2-1 and V is TRBV4-3, with unresolved D. This CDR3 is 17 amino acids long. V lost 0 bases and J 0 bases, leaving 12 bases between the germline ends. Germline V gene sequence: CDR1 LGHNA, CDR2 YSLEER. CDR3 sequence (DNA): TGCGCCAGCAGCCAAGAACGGGCGGTTAGCTCCTACAATGAGCAGTTCTTC. It yields the protein CASSQERAVSSYNEQFF.

The chain combines TRBV5-6 with TRBJ1-2; the D gene is possibly TRBD1 (5 bases). V was pared by 0 bases and J by 8 bases, with 17 bases between. This CDR3 region has 15 residues. The V gene's germline CDR1 is SGHDT and CDR2 YYEEEE. The CDR3: CASSLEAGSVVGYTF. CDR3 nucleotide sequence: TGTGCCAGCAGCTTGGAAGCAGGGAGCGTCGTCGGCTACACCTTC. Based on the CDR3 plus reference TRBV5-6 and TRBJ1-2, the full variable domain is DAGVTQSPTHLIKTRGQQVTLRCSPKSGHDTVSWYQQALGQGPQFIFQYYEEEERQRGNFPDRFSGHQFPNYSSELNVNALLLGDSALYLCASSLEAGSVVGYTFGSGTRLTVV.